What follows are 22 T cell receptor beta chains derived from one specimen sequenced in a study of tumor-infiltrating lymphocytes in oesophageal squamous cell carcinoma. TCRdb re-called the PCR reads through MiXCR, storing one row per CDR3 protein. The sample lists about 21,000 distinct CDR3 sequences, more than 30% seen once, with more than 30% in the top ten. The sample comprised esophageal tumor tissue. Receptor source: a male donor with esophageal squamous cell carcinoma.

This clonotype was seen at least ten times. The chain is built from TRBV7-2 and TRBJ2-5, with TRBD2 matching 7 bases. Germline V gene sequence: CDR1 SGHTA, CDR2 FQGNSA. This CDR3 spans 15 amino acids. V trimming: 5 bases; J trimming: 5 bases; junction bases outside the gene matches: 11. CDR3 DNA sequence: TGTGCCAGCAGCATAACCGGACTGGGGGGGGAGACCCAGTACTTC. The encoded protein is CASSITGLGGETQYF.

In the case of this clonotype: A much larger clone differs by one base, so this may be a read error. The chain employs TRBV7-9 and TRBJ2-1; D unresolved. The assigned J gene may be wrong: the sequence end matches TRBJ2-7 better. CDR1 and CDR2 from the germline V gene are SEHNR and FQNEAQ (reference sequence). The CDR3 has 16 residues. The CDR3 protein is CASSRLGQLTYNEQYF. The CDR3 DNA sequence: TGTGCCAGCAGCCGCCTAGGGCAGCTGACCTACAATGAGCAGTACTTC.

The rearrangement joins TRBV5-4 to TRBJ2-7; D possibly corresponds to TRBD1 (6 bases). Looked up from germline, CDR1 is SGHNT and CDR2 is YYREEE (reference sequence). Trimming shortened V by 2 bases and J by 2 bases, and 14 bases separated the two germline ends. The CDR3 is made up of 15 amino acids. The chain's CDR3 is CASSLEQGTTYEQYF. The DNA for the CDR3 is TGTGCCAGCAGCTTAGAACAGGGTACCACCTACGAGCAGTACTTC.

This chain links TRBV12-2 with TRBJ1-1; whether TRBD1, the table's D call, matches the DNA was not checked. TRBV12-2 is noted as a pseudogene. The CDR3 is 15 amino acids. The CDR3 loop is CASRLRTGIVTEAFF. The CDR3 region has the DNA TGTGCAAGTCGCCTCAGGACAGGGATAGTCACTGAAGCTTTCTTT.

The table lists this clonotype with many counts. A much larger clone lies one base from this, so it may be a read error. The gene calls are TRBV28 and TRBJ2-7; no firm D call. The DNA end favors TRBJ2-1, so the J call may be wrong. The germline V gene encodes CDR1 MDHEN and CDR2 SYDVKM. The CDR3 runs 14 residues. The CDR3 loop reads CASHPRSPAYEQFF. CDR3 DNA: TGTGCCAGCCACCCCAGGTCCCCCGCCTACGAGCAGTTCTTC.

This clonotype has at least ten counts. The chain's CDR3 is CASNLGPGQGASGANVLTF. CDR3 nucleotides: TGTGCCAGTAACCTCGGTCCGGGACAGGGGGCTTCTGGGGCCAACGTCCTGACTTTC. The chain recombines TRBV19 with TRBJ2-6; 12 bases match TRBD1. V trimming: 7 bases; J trimming: 1 base; junction bases outside the gene matches: 11. CDR3 length equals 19 residues. Germline CDR1 and CDR2: LNHDA and SQIVND (reference sequence).

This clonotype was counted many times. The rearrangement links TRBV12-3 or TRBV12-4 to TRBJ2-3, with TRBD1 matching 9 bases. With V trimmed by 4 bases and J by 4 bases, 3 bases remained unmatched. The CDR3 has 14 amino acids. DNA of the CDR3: TGTGCCAGCAGTTATACAGGGGGCCCAGATACGCAGTATTTT. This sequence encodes CASSYTGGPDTQYF.

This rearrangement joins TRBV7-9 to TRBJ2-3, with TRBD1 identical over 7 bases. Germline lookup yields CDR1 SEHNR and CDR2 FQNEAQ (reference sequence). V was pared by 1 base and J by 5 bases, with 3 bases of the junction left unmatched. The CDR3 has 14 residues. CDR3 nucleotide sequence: TGTGCCAGCAGCTTAGGACAGGGTAAAGATACGCAGTATTTT. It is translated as CASSLGQGKDTQYF.

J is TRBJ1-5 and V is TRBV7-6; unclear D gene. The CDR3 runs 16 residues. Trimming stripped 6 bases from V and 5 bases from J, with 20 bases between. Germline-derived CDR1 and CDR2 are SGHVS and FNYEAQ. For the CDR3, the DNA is TGTGCCAGCAGTCGATGGGTGGAAGGGTCGGATCAGCCCCAGCATTTT. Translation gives CASSRWVEGSDQPQHF.

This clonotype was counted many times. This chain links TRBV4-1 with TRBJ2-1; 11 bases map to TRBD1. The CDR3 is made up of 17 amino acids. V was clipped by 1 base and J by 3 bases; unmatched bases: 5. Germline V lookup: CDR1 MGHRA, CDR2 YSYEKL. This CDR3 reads CASSQATGTGGYNEQFF. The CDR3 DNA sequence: TGCGCCAGCAGCCAAGCGACCGGGACAGGGGGCTACAATGAGCAGTTCTTC.

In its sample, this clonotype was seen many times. CDR3 DNA sequence: TGCGCCAGCAGCTCAAGCGGGAGGGCCCGAGAGACCCAGTACTTC. Its protein product is CASSSSGRARETQYF. The V and J genes are TRBV5-1 and TRBJ2-5; 10 positions match TRBD2. V dropped 3 bases and J dropped 4; count of bases not matched to a gene: 6. Germline V gives CDR1 SGHRS, CDR2 YFSETQ. CDR3 length: 15 residues.

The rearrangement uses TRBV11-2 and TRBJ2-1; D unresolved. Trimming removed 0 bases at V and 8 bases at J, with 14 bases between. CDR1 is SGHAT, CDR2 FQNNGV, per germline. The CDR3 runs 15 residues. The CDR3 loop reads CASSLESRPLDEQFF. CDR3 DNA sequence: TGTGCCAGCAGCTTAGAAAGCAGGCCCCTCGATGAGCAGTTCTTC.

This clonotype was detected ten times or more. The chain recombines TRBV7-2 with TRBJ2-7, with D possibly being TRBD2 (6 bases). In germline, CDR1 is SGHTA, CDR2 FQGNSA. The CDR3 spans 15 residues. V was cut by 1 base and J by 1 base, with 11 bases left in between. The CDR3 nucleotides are TGTGCCAGCAGCTTAGGGGCGGGGCCGTCCTACGAGCAGTACTTC. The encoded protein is CASSLGAGPSYEQYF.

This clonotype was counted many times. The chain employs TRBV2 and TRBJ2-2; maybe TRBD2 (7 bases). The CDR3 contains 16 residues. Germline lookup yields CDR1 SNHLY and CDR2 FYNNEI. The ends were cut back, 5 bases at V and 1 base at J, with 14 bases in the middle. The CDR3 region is CASSLKGGGNTGELFF. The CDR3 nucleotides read TGTGCCAGCAGTTTAAAGGGGGGGGGGAACACCGGGGAGCTGTTTTTT.

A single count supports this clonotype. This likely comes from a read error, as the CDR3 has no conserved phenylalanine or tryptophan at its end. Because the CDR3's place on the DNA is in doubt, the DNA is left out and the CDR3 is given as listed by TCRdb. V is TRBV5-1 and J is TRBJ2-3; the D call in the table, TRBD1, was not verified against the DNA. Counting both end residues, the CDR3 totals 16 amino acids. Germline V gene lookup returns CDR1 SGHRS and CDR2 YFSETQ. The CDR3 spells CASSTDRGGYGYTFGS.

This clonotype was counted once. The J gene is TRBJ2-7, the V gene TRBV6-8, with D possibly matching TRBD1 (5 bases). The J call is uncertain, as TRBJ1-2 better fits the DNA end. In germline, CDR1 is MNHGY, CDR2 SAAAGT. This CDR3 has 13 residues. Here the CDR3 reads CASSYEGPYGYTF. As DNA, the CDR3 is TGTGCCAGCAGTTACGAGGGACCCTATGGCTACACCTTC.

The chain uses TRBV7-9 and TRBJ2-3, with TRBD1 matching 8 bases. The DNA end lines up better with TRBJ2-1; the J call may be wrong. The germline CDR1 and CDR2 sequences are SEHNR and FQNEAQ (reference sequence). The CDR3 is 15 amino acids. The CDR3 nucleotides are TGTGCCAGCAGCTCTCATGACAGGGGCATCAATGAGCAGTTCTTC. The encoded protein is CASSSHDRGINEQFF.

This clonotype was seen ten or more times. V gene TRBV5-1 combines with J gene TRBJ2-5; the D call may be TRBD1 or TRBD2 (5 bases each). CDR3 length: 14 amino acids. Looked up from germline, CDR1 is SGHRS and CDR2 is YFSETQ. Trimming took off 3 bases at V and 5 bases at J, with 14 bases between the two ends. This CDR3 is CASSYQGRKETQYF. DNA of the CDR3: TGCGCCAGCAGCTACCAGGGACGGAAGGAGACCCAGTACTTC.

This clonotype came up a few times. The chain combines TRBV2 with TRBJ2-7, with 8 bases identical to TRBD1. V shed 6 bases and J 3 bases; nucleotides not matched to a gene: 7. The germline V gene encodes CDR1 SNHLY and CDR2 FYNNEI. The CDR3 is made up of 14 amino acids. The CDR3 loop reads CASRRTGQVYEQYF. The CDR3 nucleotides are TGTGCCAGCAGACGGACAGGGCAGGTCTACGAGCAGTACTTC. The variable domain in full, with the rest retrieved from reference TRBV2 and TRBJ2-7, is EPEVTQTPSHQVTQMGQEVILRCVPISNHLYFYWYRQILGQKVEFLVSFYNNEISEKSEIFDDQFSVERPDGSNFTLKIRSTKLEDSAMYFCASRRTGQVYEQYFGPGTRLTVT.

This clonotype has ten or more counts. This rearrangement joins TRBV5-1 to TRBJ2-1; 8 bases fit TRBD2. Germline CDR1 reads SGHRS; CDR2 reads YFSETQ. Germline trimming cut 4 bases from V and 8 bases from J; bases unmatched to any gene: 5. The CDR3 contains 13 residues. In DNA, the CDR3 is TGCGCCAGCAGCCCGCGGGGGGACCATGAGCAGTTCTTC. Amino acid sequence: CASSPRGDHEQFF.

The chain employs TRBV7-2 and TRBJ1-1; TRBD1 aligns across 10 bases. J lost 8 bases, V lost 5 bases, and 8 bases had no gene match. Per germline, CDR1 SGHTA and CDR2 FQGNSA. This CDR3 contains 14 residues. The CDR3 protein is CASSRDRGSSEAFF. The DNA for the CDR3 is TGTGCCAGCAGCCGGGACAGGGGCTCATCGGAAGCTTTCTTT.

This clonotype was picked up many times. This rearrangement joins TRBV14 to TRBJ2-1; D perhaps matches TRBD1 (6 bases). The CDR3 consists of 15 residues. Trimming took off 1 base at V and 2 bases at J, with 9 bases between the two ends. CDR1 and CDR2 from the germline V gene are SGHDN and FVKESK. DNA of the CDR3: TGTGCCAGCAGCCAAGTAGGGACAACCTACAATGAGCAGTTCTTC. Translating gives CASSQVGTTYNEQFF.